The source of this TCR beta chain is a study of T-cell reconstitution after alpha-beta-depleted transplantation in children. V lost 4 bases and J lost 0, with 13 bases in between. Germline V gene lookup returns CDR1 SQVTM and CDR2 ANQGSEA. This CDR3 has 14 residues. A TCRbeta library incorporating unique molecular identifiers was prepared. TCRdb analysed the PCR reads with MiXCR anew, one entry per CDR3 protein. The top ten clones hold less than 4.5% of a sample with about 610,000 distinct CDR3 sequences, about 10% of them seen once. The chain carries TRBV29-1 and TRBJ2-7; D is ambiguous. This TCR was sampled from a human donor who donated a stem cell graft to a child with acute myeloid leukemia. Here the sequenced sample was PBMCs from the stem cell graft donor, taken from the stem cell graft. This CDR3 reads CSVGSDRVSYEQYF. Here the CDR3 DNA reads TGCAGCGTTGGATCGGACCGAGTCTCCTACGAGCAGTACTTC.